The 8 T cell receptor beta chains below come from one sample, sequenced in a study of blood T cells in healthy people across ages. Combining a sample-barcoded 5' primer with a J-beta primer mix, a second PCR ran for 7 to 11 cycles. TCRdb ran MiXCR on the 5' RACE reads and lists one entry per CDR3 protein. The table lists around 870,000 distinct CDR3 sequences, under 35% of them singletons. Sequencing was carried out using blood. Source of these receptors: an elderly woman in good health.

CDR3 sequence reads: CASSLGGAGGIYNEQFF. The DNA of the CDR3 is TGTGCCAGCAGCTTAGGGGGAGCGGGGGGAATCTACAATGAGCAGTTCTTC. The chain employs TRBV11-2 and TRBJ2-1, with 9 bases that match TRBD2. This CDR3 region has 17 residues. The germline gives CDR1 SGHAT, CDR2 FQNNGV. J was trimmed by 3 bases and V by 1 base; bases with no gene match: 7.

Here the CDR3 reads CASSLGGLAGVKQVYEQFF. CDR3 nucleotides: TGTGCCAGCAGCTTAGGTGGCCTAGCGGGAGTAAAACAAGTCTATGAGCAGTTCTTC. The gene calls are TRBV7-9 and TRBJ2-1, with TRBD2 matching 10 bases. Germline V gene data show CDR1 as SEHNR and CDR2 as FQNEAQ (reference sequence). J was trimmed by 8 bases and V by 1 base; bases with no gene match: 17. The length of the CDR3 is 19 residues.

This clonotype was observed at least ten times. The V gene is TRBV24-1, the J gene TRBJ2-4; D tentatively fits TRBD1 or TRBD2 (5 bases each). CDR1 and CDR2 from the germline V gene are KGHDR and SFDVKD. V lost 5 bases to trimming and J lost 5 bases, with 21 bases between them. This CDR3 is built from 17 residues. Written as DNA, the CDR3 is TGTGCCACCAGTGGCTACGAACCGGGGACGGGGCAAAACATTCAGTACTTC. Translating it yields CATSGYEPGTGQNIQYF.

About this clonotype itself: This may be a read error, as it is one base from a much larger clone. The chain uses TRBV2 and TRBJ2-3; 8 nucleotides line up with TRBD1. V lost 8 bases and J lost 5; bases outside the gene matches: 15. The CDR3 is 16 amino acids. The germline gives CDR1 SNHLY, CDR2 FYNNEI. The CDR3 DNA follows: TGTGCCAGCGGAAAGGCCGGGACAGGTCTGTTAGATACGCAGTATTTT. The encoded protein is CASGKAGTGLLDTQYF.

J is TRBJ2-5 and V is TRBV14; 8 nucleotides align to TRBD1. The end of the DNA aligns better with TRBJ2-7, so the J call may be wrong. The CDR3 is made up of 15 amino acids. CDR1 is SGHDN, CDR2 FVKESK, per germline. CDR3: CASSTTTGDNHEQYF. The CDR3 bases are TGTGCCAGCAGCACTACGACAGGGGATAACCACGAGCAGTACTTC.

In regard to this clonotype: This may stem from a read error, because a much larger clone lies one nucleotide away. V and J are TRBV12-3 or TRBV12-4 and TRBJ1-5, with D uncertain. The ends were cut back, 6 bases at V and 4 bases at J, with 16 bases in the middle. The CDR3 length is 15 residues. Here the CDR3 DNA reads TGTGCCAGCAGCCTCACAAGGGCAAGGAATCAGCCCCAGCATTTT. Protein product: CASSLTRARNQPQHF.

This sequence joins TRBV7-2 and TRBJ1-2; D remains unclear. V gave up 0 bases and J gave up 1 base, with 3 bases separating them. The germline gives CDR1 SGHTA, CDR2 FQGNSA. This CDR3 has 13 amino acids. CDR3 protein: CASSLANNYGYTF. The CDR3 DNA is TGTGCCAGCAGCTTAGCGAATAACTATGGCTACACCTTC.

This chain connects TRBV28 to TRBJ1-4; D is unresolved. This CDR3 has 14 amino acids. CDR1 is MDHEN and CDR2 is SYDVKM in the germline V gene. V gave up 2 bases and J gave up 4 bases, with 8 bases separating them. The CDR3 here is CASSLGPINEKLFF. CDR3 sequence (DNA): TGTGCCAGCAGTTTAGGGCCGATTAATGAAAAACTGTTTTTT.